Below, 20 T cell receptor beta chains from the same sample are listed, as sequenced in a study of cytomegalovirus exposure and HLA in healthy donors (dated by TCRdb to about 2017). Library preparation used the immunoSEQ multiplex PCR assay. For the multiplex PCR, a mixture combining 60 forward primers for TCR Vbeta segments and 13 reverse primers for TCR Jbeta segments was used. As stored in TCRdb, this immuneACCESS dataset retains in-frame rearrangements with V and J assigned. A fraction of the clones does not appear; measured against another copy, unresolved V genes explain less than half of the discrepancy, and the remainder lacks a known reason. The sample yields 95,000 to 150,000 clones; less than 10% were counted once. The ten biggest clones cover about 6% of the sample. Specimen: PBMCs. The source is a middle-aged woman in good health and CMV-seropositive.

The sample holds a few counts of this clone. The chain employs TRBV27 and TRBJ1-4; D is possibly TRBD1 (6 bases). The CDR3 extends over 13 amino acids. Trimming stripped 6 bases from V and 2 bases from J, with 7 bases between. Germline-derived CDR1 and CDR2 are MNHEY and SMNVEV (reference sequence). Here the CDR3 reads CASRGATNEKLFF. The CDR3 DNA reads TGTGCCAGCAGGGGGGCCACTAATGAAAAACTGTTTTTT.

This clone was seen only a few times. V and J are TRBV5-1 and TRBJ1-3; 9 bases agree with TRBD1. The germline gives CDR1 SGHRS, CDR2 YFSETQ. The CDR3 is 15 amino acids. J was trimmed by 10 bases and V by 5 bases; bases with no gene match: 13. The CDR3 DNA is TGCGCCAGCAGTCCCAGGACAGGGGACCTCAGGACCATATATTTT. Translating it yields CASSPRTGDLRTIYF.

This clone came up a few times. This chain uses TRBV30 with TRBJ1-6; D perhaps matches TRBD1 (5 bases). This CDR3 contains 14 residues. The ends were cut back, 0 bases at V and 10 bases at J, with 13 bases in the middle. The V gene's germline CDR1 is GTSNPN and CDR2 SVGIG (reference sequence). CDR3 DNA sequence: TGTGCCTGGAGTGTCTCGGGGGTAGGGTCACCCCTCCACTTT. The encoded protein is CAWSVSGVGSPLHF.

This chain joins TRBV6-5 and TRBJ1-2; possibly TRBD1 for D (6 bases). CDR3 size: 12 residues. With 4 bases removed from V and 6 bases from J, the gap between germline ends came to 9 bases. Germline CDR1 and CDR2: MNHEY and SVGAGI. CDR3 in DNA: TGTGCCAGCAGTTCCCGGACAGATGGCTACACCTTC. Translated, it gives CASSSRTDGYTF.

The chain uses TRBV11-3 and TRBJ2-3, with TRBD2 identical over 7 bases. CDR1 and CDR2 (germline): SGHNT, YENEEA. The CDR3 runs to 15 residues. V lost 5 bases, J lost 6 bases, and 11 bases stayed unmatched. The CDR3 nucleotides read TGTGCCAGCAGCGGGAGGGGTGCGGGGTCTGATACGCAGTATTTT. It translates to CASSGRGAGSDTQYF.

The CDR3 region has the DNA TGTGCCAGCAGCCATTCCCGGGACAGCCCCTACGAGCAGTACTTC. Translated, it gives CASSHSRDSPYEQYF. The chain carries TRBV5-4 and TRBJ2-7; 7 bases map to TRBD1. This CDR3 spans 15 amino acids. The trim removed 4 bases at V and 2 bases at J, leaving 9 bases unmatched. Germline V gives CDR1 SGHNT, CDR2 YYREEE (reference sequence).

DNA for the CDR3: TGTGCCAGCAGATATTCAGGGGGTCGCACTGAAGCTTTCTTT. Translation gives CASRYSGGRTEAFF. V is TRBV27 and J is TRBJ1-1; 7 bases align to TRBD1. Germline CDR1 and CDR2: MNHEY and SMNVEV (reference sequence). The CDR3 runs to 14 residues. V trimming: 6 bases; J trimming: 4 bases; junction bases outside the gene matches: 8.

The chain joins TRBV27 to TRBJ2-1, with D tentatively TRBD2 (7 bases). Trimming removed 2 bases from V and 5 bases from J, with 13 bases in between. CDR1 is MNHEY and CDR2 is SMNVEV in the germline V gene (reference sequence). The CDR3 is made up of 15 amino acids. DNA for the CDR3: TGTGCCAGCAGTTTACGGGGGGCAAGGAACAATGAGCAGTTCTTC. Translated, it gives CASSLRGARNNEQFF.

The rearrangement joins TRBV4-1 to TRBJ1-1; 7 bases match TRBD1. Germline loops: CDR1 MGHRA, CDR2 YSYEKL. Trimming cost V 4 bases and J 0 bases; bases outside gene matches: 2. This CDR3 contains 14 residues. This CDR3 is CASSPTGLNTEAFF. The CDR3 DNA follows: TGCGCCAGCAGCCCGACAGGGTTGAACACTGAAGCTTTCTTT.

This chain uses TRBV29-1 with TRBJ2-1, with D perhaps matching TRBD2 (5 bases). CDR3 length: 12 residues. Trimming took 4 bases from V and 7 from J, leaving 11 bases between them. Germline V lookup: CDR1 SQVTM, CDR2 ANQGSEA. This CDR3 is CSVVSSGNEQFF. CDR3 DNA: TGCAGCGTTGTCTCCTCGGGGAATGAGCAGTTCTTC.

The V call is TRBV7-6, the J call TRBJ1-1; 7 bases are a match to TRBD1. Losses at the gene ends were 0 bases for V and 7 bases for J; bases not matched to a gene: 8. Germline CDR1 and CDR2: SGHVS and FNYEAQ. This CDR3 has 15 residues. For the CDR3, the DNA is TGTGCCAGCAGCTTAGCTTCGACAGGGCAGAGTGAAGCTTTCTTT. It specifies CASSLASTGQSEAFF.

This clone was picked up a small number of times. The genes are TRBV10-3 and TRBJ1-1; 8 positions match TRBD1. CDR1 ENHRY and CDR2 SYGVKD come from the germline V gene. CDR3 length equals 16 residues. J was trimmed by 1 base and V by 0 bases; bases with no gene match: 4. The CDR3 loop is CAISESQGAGNTEAFF. As DNA, the CDR3 is TGTGCCATCAGTGAGTCCCAGGGGGCAGGGAACACTGAAGCTTTCTTT.

The chain links TRBV9 to TRBJ2-7; 9 positions match TRBD1. The junction had 4 bases not matched to a gene; V was cut back by 4 bases and J by 2 bases. The germline V gene has CDR1 SGDLS and CDR2 YYNGEE. This CDR3 spans 14 amino acids. CDR3 protein: CASSPRQGAYEQYF. DNA of the CDR3: TGTGCCAGCAGCCCCCGACAGGGGGCCTACGAGCAGTACTTC.

This clone was seen more than once but under ten times. The rearrangement links TRBV11-2 to TRBJ2-7; D not resolved. Trimming removed 3 bases from V and 6 bases from J, with 15 bases in between. CDR3 size: 14 residues. Germline lookup yields CDR1 SGHAT and CDR2 FQNNGV. The CDR3 loop reads CASSFTEDSFEQYF. Here the CDR3 DNA reads TGTGCCAGCAGCTTCACCGAAGACTCATTCGAGCAGTACTTC.

This clone has only a few counts. The chain recombines TRBV2 with TRBJ1-2; D might be TRBD1 (6 bases). Trimming removed 5 bases at V and 8 bases at J, with 15 bases between. Germline V lookup: CDR1 SNHLY, CDR2 FYNNEI. The CDR3 has 13 residues. CDR3: CASSPRGGEGYTF. The CDR3 DNA reads as TGTGCCAGCAGTCCTCGGGGGGGCGAAGGCTACACCTTC. The entire variable domain, with the rest obtained from reference TRBV2 and TRBJ1-2, is as follows: EPEVTQTPSHQVTQMGQEVILRCVPISNHLYFYWYRQILGQKVEFLVSFYNNEISEKSEIFDDQFSVERPDGSNFTLKIRSTKLEDSAMYFCASSPRGGEGYTFGSGTRLTVV.

This chain connects TRBV29-1 to TRBJ1-5; D perhaps matches TRBD1 (6 bases). Looked up from germline, CDR1 is SQVTM and CDR2 is ANQGSEA. This CDR3 contains 15 residues. Trimming pared 4 bases from V and 8 bases from J, leaving 21 bases between. This CDR3 is CSVAGREGGVEPQHF. CDR3 nucleotides: TGCAGCGTTGCCGGAAGGGAGGGGGGAGTGGAGCCCCAGCATTTT.

The V call is TRBV4-2, the J call TRBJ1-1, with TRBD1 matching 8 bases. Per germline, CDR1 LGHNA and CDR2 YNFKEQ. Unmatched junction bases numbered 5, after V lost 4 bases and J lost 1 base. This CDR3 region has 15 residues. CDR3 amino acids: CASSLSGGRNTEAFF. In nucleotides, the CDR3 is TGTGCCAGCAGCCTGTCAGGGGGCAGGAACACTGAAGCTTTCTTT.

This chain connects TRBV18 to TRBJ1-2; D possibly corresponds to TRBD1 (6 bases). In germline, CDR1 is KGHSH, CDR2 LQKENI. The CDR3 consists of 13 residues. The germline V and J ends were trimmed by 5 bases and 4 bases, with 11 bases remaining between them. For the CDR3, the DNA is TGTGCCAGCTCAGGGACAAACCTCTATGGCTACACCTTC. This translates into CASSGTNLYGYTF.

This clone was counted a few times. J is TRBJ1-5 and V is TRBV7-2; D perhaps matches TRBD1 (6 bases). The CDR3 runs to 15 residues. Germline CDR1 SGHTA, CDR2 FQGNSA. V gave up 4 bases and J gave up 0 bases, with 10 bases separating them. CDR3 sequence (DNA): TGTGCCAGCAGCTCGACAGGACATAGCAATCAGCCCCAGCATTTT. As protein: CASSSTGHSNQPQHF.

The chain employs TRBV5-4 and TRBJ2-7; TRBD1 matches at 9 bases. This CDR3 is 15 amino acids long. Germline-derived CDR1 and CDR2 are SGHNT and YYREEE (reference sequence). The J segment lost 4 bases and the V segment lost 4 bases, leaving 9 bases of the junction unmatched. For the CDR3, the DNA is TGTGCCAGCAGCCCCCCGGACAGGGGAGGTTACGAGCAGTACTTC. As protein: CASSPPDRGGYEQYF.